These T cell receptor beta chains were read from a single sample in a study of T-cell memory formation after mild COVID-19. TCRdb analysed the 5' RACE reads with MiXCR anew, one entry per CDR3 protein. The profile shows about 270,000 distinct CDR3 sequences, just over 15% of them singletons. The sample consisted of PBMCs or a T cell subset sorted from them (not recorded which). The receptors stem from an adult woman who had mild COVID-19 (a few samples of this study predate the infection). Cell type and time point are not known. Both conserved end residues are part of each CDR3. D genes are given only for firm matches. Clone size is stated in some rows and not others, as once, few, many or a class when expanded.

j_gene: TRBJ2-3
abundance: few
len: 13
v_gene: TRBV2
d_gene: .
CDR3aa: CASRRTALDTQYF
CDR3nt: TGTGCCAGCAGGCGGACAGCTCTAGATACGCAGTATTTT

j_gene: TRBJ2-1
abundance: .
len: 14
v_gene: TRBV5-1
d_gene: TRBD2
CDR3aa: CATGPGLAPNEQFF
CDR3nt: TGCGCCACCGGCCCGGGACTAGCCCCCAATGAGCAGTTCTTC

j_gene: TRBJ1-1
abundance: few
len: 13
v_gene: TRBV14
d_gene: .
CDR3aa: CASSHPGRTEAFF
CDR3nt: TGTGCCAGCAGCCATCCAGGGCGAACTGAAGCTTTCTTT

j_gene: TRBJ2-7
abundance: many
len: 15
v_gene: TRBV5-5
d_gene: TRBD1
CDR3aa: CASSLGGTVTYEQYF
CDR3nt: TGTGCCAGCAGCTTGGGAGGGACAGTCACCTACGAGCAGTACTTC

j_gene: TRBJ2-3
abundance: few
len: 17
v_gene: TRBV13
d_gene: .
CDR3aa: CASSSFSLASSTDTQYF
CDR3nt: TGTGCCAGCAGCTCATTCTCCCTAGCATCGAGCACAGATACGCAGTATTTT

j_gene: TRBJ2-1
abundance: few
len: 15
v_gene: TRBV5-1
d_gene: TRBD2
CDR3aa: CASSWTSGSSNEQFF
CDR3nt: TGCGCCAGCAGCTGGACTAGCGGGAGTAGCAATGAGCAGTTCTTC

j_gene: TRBJ2-3
abundance: .
len: 14
v_gene: TRBV7-2
d_gene: .
CDR3aa: CASSAVTGRDTQYF
CDR3nt: TGTGCCAGCAGCGCCGTTACAGGCCGGGATACGCAGTATTTT

j_gene: TRBJ2-1
abundance: many
len: 12
v_gene: TRBV24-1
d_gene: .
CDR3aa: CATSDDVDEQFF
CDR3nt: TGTGCCACCAGTGATGATGTGGATGAGCAGTTCTTC

j_gene: TRBJ1-5
abundance: .
len: 15
v_gene: TRBV4-3
d_gene: TRBD1
CDR3aa: CASSQGQGDLQPQHF
CDR3nt: TGCGCCAGCAGCCAAGGGCAGGGGGACCTCCAGCCCCAGCATTTT

j_gene: TRBJ1-1
abundance: many
len: 12
v_gene: TRBV15
d_gene: .
CDR3aa: CATSRARGEAFF
CDR3nt: TGTGCCACCAGCAGAGCCCGGGGGGAAGCTTTCTTT

j_gene: TRBJ1-5
abundance: .
len: 14
v_gene: TRBV6-6
d_gene: TRBD1
CDR3aa: CASSRDRGGQPQHF
CDR3nt: TGTGCCAGCAGTCGGGACAGGGGCGGGCAGCCCCAGCATTTT

j_gene: TRBJ1-3
abundance: .
len: 13
v_gene: TRBV25-1
d_gene: .
CDR3aa: CASSSEGGDTIYF
CDR3nt: TGTGCCAGCAGCTCAGAGGGGGGGGACACCATATATTTT

j_gene: TRBJ2-5
abundance: few
len: 15
v_gene: TRBV6-2/TRBV6-3
d_gene: .
CDR3aa: CASSYPPVTAGTQYF
CDR3nt: TGTGCCAGCAGTTACCCCCCTGTTACCGCCGGAACCCAGTACTTC

j_gene: TRBJ1-3
abundance: few
len: 16
v_gene: TRBV5-1
d_gene: TRBD1
CDR3aa: CASSYELTGAGNTIYF
CDR3nt: TGCGCCAGCAGCTACGAATTAACAGGGGCTGGAAACACCATATATTTT

j_gene: TRBJ2-1
abundance: few
len: 15
v_gene: TRBV7-8
d_gene: TRBD2
CDR3aa: CASSPTSGGDNEQFF
CDR3nt: TGTGCCAGCAGCCCTACTAGCGGGGGAGACAATGAGCAGTTCTTC

j_gene: TRBJ2-7
abundance: many
len: 13
v_gene: TRBV7-9
d_gene: TRBD1
CDR3aa: CASSHTGGYEQYF
CDR3nt: TGTGCCAGCAGCCATACAGGGGGCTACGAGCAGTACTTC

j_gene: TRBJ2-5
abundance: many
len: 13
v_gene: TRBV6-5
d_gene: .
CDR3aa: CASSYSHGKTQYF
CDR3nt: TGTGCCAGCAGTTACTCACACGGGAAGACCCAGTACTTC

j_gene: TRBJ2-7
abundance: .
len: 15
v_gene: TRBV18
d_gene: TRBD1
CDR3aa: CASSLGQGAGYEQYF
CDR3nt: TGTGCCAGCTCACTAGGACAGGGGGCCGGCTACGAGCAGTACTTC

j_gene: TRBJ1-1
abundance: few
len: 14
v_gene: TRBV5-1
d_gene: .
CDR3aa: CASSFTGTNTEAFF
CDR3nt: TGCGCCAGCAGCTTCACAGGGACGAACACTGAAGCTTTCTTT

j_gene: TRBJ1-5
abundance: many
len: 13
v_gene: TRBV29-1
d_gene: TRBD1
CDR3aa: CSVATGVNQPQHF
CDR3nt: TGCAGCGTGGCAACAGGGGTCAATCAGCCCCAGCATTTT

j_gene: TRBJ2-1
abundance: few
len: 15
v_gene: TRBV5-1
d_gene: TRBD1
CDR3aa: CASSRQGSFGNEQFF
CDR3nt: TGCGCCAGCAGTAGACAGGGATCCTTTGGCAATGAGCAGTTCTTC

j_gene: TRBJ1-6
abundance: few
len: 16
v_gene: TRBV4-1
d_gene: TRBD1
CDR3aa: CASSSGQGTYNSPLHF
CDR3nt: TGCGCCAGCAGTTCCGGACAGGGCACCTATAATTCACCCCTCCACTTT

j_gene: TRBJ2-7
abundance: .
len: 15
v_gene: TRBV29-1
d_gene: .
CDR3aa: CSVEKVGGVSYEQYF
CDR3nt: TGCAGCGTCGAGAAGGTAGGGGGAGTCTCCTACGAGCAGTACTTC

j_gene: TRBJ2-1
abundance: few
len: 16
v_gene: TRBV30
d_gene: TRBD2
CDR3aa: CAWSVGLAGGYNEQFF
CDR3nt: TGTGCCTGGAGTGTCGGGCTAGCGGGGGGGTACAATGAGCAGTTCTTC

j_gene: TRBJ2-2
abundance: many
len: 16
v_gene: TRBV5-1
d_gene: TRBD2
CDR3aa: CASSLDYGGAAGELFF
CDR3nt: TGCGCCAGCAGCTTGGACTACGGGGGGGCCGCCGGGGAGCTGTTTTTT